This T cell receptor (beta chain) emerged from a study of spatial heterogeneity in lung cancer. The overall study: More than eight raw reads, on average, carried each unique TCR and UMI combination.

This CDR3 has 14 amino acids. V shed 2 bases and J shed 7 bases, with 12 bases lying between them. Germline CDR1 reads SNHLY; CDR2 reads FYNNEI. A single count supports this clonotype. One entry per CDR3 protein, called by TCRdb with MiXCR from the 5' RACE reads. Of roughly 1,800 distinct CDR3 sequences listed, under 30% were seen once; the top ten hold around 14%. Time point in this sample: sample taken at primary tumor resection. This TCR came from a male donor with early-stage non-small cell lung cancer. Sequencing used normal lung tissue next to the tumor, obtained at surgery. This sequence joins TRBV2 and TRBJ1-5; D call uncertain. The CDR3 loop reads CASSETRSRQPQHF. As DNA, the CDR3 is TGTGCCAGCAGTGAAACCCGCTCCCGCCAGCCCCAGCATTTT.